This TCR beta chain was profiled in a study of blood T cell repertoires in COVID-19. The CDR3 length is 13 residues. Trimming took off 4 bases at V and 7 bases at J, with 13 bases between the two ends. Germline V lookup: CDR1 LGHDT, CDR2 YNNKEL (reference sequence). TCRdb's copy holds only in-frame clones and misses some; the assay was immunoSEQ multiplex PCR. The sample holds roughly 230,000 clones, more than 70% seen once. The clonotype originates from a man aged 40-49 years with active or convalescent COVID-19. The sequenced sample was peripheral blood. The V gene is TRBV3-1 (or the pseudogene TRBV3-2), the J gene TRBJ1-1; TRBD1 might be the D (5 bases). The CDR3 nucleotides read TGTGCCAGCAGCCCGGGTCAGGGTTTTGAAGCTTTCTTT. Protein sequence: CASSPGQGFEAFF.